This T cell receptor beta chain emerged from a study of T cells in Graves' hyperthyroidism and ophthalmopathy. Amplification yielded TCR beta CDR3 regions, with RNA transcripts as the source. TCR CDR3 underwent first-round RT-PCR with the HTBI primer set. One entry per CDR3 protein, called by TCRdb with MiXCR from the multiplex PCR reads. The table shows fewer than 350,000 distinct CDR3 sequences, with around 15% occurring only once. Trimming at V came to 6 bases and at J to 5 bases, leaving 18 bases not matched to a gene. The length of the CDR3 is 20 residues. CDR1 is SEHNR and CDR2 is FQNEAQ in the germline V gene (reference sequence). This clonotype was recorded at least ten times.

This clonotype was sampled from a woman aged 40 to 50 with Graves' hyperthyroidism. The chain combines TRBV7-9 with TRBJ2-2; TRBD2 matches at 13 bases. Sequences were obtained from blood. The CDR3 sequence: CASRRRQESGLAGATGELFF. The CDR3 DNA reads as TGTGCCAGCAGACGTAGACAGGAATCAGGACTAGCGGGAGCGACCGGGGAGCTGTTTTTT.